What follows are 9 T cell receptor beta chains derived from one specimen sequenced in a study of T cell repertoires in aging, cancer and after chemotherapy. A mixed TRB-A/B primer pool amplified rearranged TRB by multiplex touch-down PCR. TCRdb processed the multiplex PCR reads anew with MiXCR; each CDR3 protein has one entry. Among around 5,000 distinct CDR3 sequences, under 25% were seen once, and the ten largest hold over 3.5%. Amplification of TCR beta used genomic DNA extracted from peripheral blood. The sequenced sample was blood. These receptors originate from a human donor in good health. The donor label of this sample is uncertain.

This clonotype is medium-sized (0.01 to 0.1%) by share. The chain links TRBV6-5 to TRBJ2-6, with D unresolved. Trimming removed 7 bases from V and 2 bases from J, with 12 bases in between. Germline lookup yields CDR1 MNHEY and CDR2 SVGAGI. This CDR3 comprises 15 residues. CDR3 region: CASKKPGPGANVLTF. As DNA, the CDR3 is TGTGCCAGCAAAAAACCCGGACCTGGGGCCAACGTCCTGACTTTC.

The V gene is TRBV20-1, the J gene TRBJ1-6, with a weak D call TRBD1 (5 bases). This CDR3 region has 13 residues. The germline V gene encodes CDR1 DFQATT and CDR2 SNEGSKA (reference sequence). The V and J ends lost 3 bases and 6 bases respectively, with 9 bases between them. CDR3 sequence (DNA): TGCAGTGCTAGTGGCAGGGCTAATTCACCCCTCCACTTT. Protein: CSASGRANSPLHF.

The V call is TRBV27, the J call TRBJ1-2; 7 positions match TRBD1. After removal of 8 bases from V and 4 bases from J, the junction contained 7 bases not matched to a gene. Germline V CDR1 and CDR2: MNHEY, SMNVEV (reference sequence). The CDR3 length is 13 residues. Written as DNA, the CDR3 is TGTGCCAGCTCGGACAGGCCCCCCTATGGCTACACCTTC. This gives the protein CASSDRPPYGYTF.

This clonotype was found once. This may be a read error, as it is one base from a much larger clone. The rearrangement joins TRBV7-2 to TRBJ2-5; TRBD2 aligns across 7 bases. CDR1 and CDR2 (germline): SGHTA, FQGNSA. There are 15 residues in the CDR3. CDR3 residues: CAGSPPGLHQETQYF. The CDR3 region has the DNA TGTGCCGGCAGCCCACCGGGACTACATCAAGAGACCCAGTACTTC.

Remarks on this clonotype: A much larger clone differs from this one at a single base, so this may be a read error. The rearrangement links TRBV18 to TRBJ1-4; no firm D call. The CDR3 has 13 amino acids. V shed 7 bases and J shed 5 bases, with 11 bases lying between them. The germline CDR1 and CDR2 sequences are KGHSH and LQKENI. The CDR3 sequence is CASLPGENEKLFF. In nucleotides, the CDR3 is TGTGCCAGCTTACCTGGTGAGAATGAAAAACTGTTTTTT.

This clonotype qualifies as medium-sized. CDR3 region: CASSLLAGEGTDTQYF. The CDR3 coding sequence is TGTGCCAGCAGTCTACTAGCGGGAGAAGGCACAGATACGCAGTATTTT. This rearrangement joins TRBV12-3 or TRBV12-4 to TRBJ2-3, with TRBD2 matching 11 bases. The ends lost 5 bases at V and 1 base at J; junction bases unmatched: 5. The CDR3 extends over 16 amino acids.

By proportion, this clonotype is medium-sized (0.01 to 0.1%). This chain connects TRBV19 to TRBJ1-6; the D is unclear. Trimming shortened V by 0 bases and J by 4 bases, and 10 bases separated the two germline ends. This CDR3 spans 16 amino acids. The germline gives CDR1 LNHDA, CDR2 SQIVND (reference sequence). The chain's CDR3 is CASSIDSDEYNSPLHF. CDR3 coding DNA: TGTGCCAGTAGTATAGATTCGGACGAGTATAATTCACCCCTCCACTTT.

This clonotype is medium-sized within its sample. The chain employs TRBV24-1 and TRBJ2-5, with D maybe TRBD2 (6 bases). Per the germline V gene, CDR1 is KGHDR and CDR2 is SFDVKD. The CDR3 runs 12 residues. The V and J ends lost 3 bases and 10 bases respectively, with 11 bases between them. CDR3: CATSDNGEVQYF. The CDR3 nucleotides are TGTGCCACCAGTGATAACGGGGAGGTCCAGTACTTC.

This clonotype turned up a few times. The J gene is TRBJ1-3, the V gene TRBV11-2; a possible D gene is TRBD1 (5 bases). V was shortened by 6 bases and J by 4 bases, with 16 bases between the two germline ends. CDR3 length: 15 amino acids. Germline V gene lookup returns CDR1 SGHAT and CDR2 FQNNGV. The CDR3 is CASSTVDRGGNTIYF. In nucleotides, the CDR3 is TGTGCCAGCAGTACCGTAGATAGGGGAGGAAACACCATATATTTT.